This TCR beta chain was documented in a study of cytomegalovirus exposure and HLA in healthy donors. PCR employed 60 Vbeta and 13 Jbeta primers. Source study methods: A later analysis tallied roughly 77 million unique TCR beta chains, around 9.9 million of them shared. The repertoire was sequenced with immunoSEQ multiplex PCR; TCRdb's copy has only in-frame clones and lacks some. V, J and clone size reflect that table, while D and trimming were determined from the DNA. The sample has about 110,000 clones; about 90% are singletons. Unrecorded immune exposures were likely, despite nominal health at sampling. In the case of this clone: The antigen is unknown.

Study-level results: It was confirmed in vitro that a few of the CMV-associated chains were specific for CMV antigens.

The V segment lost 6 bases and the J segment 8 bases; nucleotides outside the gene matches: 14. CDR3 size: 16 residues. Germline-derived CDR1 and CDR2 are MDHEN and SYDVKM. The genes are TRBV28 and TRBJ1-4; 8 nucleotides match TRBD1. The sequenced sample consisted of PBMCs. This clonotype originated in a middle-aged man in good health and CMV-seronegative. The CDR3 reads CASRGGRGQGAEKLFF. In nucleotides, the CDR3 is TGTGCCAGCAGAGGGGGTAGGGGGCAGGGGGCGGAAAAACTGTTTTTT.